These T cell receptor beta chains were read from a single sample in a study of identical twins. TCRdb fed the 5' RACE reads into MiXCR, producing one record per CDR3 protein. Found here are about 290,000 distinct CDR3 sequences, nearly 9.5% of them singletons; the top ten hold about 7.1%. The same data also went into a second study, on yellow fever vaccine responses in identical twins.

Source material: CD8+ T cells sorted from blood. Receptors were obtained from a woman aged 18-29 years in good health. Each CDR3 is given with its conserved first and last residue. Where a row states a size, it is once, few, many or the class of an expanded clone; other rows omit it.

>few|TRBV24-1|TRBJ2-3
CATSEPTGAPDTQYF
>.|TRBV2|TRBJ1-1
CASSVDGPNTEAFF
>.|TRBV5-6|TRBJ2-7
CASSWGTGKEQYF
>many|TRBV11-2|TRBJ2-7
CASSPTSGTYEQYF
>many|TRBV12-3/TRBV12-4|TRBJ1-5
CASSPAGVQPQHF
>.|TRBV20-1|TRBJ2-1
CSAGDYQSSYNEQFF
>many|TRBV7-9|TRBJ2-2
CASSPSETPGELFF
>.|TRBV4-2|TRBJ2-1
CASSQVAGREQFF
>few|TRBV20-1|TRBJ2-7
CSAADRLSSYEQYF
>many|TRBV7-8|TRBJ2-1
CASSFPGELNNEQFF
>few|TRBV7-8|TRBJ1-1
CASSSDPVMDTEAFF
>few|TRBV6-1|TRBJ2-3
CASSATSLESDTQYF
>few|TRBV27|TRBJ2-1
CASSQGQSSYNEQFF
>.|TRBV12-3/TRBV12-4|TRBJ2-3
CASSPTIAGGLADTQYF
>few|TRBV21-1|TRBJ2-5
CASSLPSPGVGETQYF
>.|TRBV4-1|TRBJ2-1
CASSQRGRNEQFF
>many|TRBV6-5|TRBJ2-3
CASSYSRGAGDTQYF
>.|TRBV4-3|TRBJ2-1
CASSHYLGTSGIEQFF
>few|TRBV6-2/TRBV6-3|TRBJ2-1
CASHTGDLYNEQFF
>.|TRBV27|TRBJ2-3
CASSLQARGDTQYF
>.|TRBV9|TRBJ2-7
CASSVGDRGREQYF
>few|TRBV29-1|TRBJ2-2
CSVDGGSSRELFF
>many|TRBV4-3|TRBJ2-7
CASSQDSSGGAYEQYF
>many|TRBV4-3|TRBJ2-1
CASSHQREGDNEQFF
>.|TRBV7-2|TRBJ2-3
CASSPVGGTSTDTQYF
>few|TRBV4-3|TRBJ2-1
CASSHLNNEQFF
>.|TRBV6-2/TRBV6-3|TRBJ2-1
CASSWDFLNEQFF
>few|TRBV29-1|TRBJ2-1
CSAGGATGNYNEQFF
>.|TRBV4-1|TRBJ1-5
CASSPFGGYSNQPQHF
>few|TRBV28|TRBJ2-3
CASSPWGSLVDTQYF
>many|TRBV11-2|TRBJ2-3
CASSFGPFGDTQYF
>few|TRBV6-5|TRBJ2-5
CASSYPVGGETQYF
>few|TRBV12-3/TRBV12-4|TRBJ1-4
CASTGDLYEKLFF
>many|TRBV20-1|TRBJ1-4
CSDGLGRLNEKLFF
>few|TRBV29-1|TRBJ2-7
CSAAGESSYEQYF
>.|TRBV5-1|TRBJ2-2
CASSLGPGPGELFF
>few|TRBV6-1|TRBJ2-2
CASSEGAKPGELFF
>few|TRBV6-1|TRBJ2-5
CASRELAVQETQYF
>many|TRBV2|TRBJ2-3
CASSEEPGGTDTQYF
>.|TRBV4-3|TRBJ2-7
CASSQGQGMSYEQYF
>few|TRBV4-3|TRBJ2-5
CASSPVWEGGIYQETQYF
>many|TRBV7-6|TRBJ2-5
CASSLWNEGGQETQYF
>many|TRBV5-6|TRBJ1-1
CASSLWVGDTEAFF
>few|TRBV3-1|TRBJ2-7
CASSSPDFYEQYF
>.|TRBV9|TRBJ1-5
CASGGQNQPQHF
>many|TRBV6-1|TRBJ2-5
CASSLVRQETQYF
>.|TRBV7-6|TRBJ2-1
CASSLRSVSSGSVGEQFF
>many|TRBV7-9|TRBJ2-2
CASSLEDSGELFF
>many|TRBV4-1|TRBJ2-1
CASSQVQNNEQFF
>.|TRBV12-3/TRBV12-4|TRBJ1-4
CASSDTPWEKLFF
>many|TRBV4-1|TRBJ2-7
CASSQDARGYEQYF